Sequencing of this TCR beta chain was carried out in a study of cytomegalovirus exposure and HLA in healthy donors. Points on this clone: Its antigen is not identified.

Study-wide results and caveats: Cytomegalovirus association was listed for about 180 TCR beta chains. Many donors shared some public TCRs, even though most TCR sequences were rare.

This CDR3 is 12 amino acids long. V was pared by 2 bases and J by 7 bases, with 10 bases between. Per the germline V gene, CDR1 is GTSNPN and CDR2 is SVGIG (reference sequence). Profiling relied on immunoSEQ multiplex PCR, and the TCRdb table lists in-frame clones only, not all of them. Here the sample spans about 120,000 clones, more than 75% being singletons. The rearrangement joins TRBV30 to TRBJ2-3; no clear D gene. This sequence was found in a woman in her twenties or thirties in good health and CMV-seronegative. The sequenced material came from PBMCs. The CDR3 nucleotides read TGTGCCTGGAGTACTTCCACTAATACGCAGTATTTT. It encodes CAWSTSTNTQYF.